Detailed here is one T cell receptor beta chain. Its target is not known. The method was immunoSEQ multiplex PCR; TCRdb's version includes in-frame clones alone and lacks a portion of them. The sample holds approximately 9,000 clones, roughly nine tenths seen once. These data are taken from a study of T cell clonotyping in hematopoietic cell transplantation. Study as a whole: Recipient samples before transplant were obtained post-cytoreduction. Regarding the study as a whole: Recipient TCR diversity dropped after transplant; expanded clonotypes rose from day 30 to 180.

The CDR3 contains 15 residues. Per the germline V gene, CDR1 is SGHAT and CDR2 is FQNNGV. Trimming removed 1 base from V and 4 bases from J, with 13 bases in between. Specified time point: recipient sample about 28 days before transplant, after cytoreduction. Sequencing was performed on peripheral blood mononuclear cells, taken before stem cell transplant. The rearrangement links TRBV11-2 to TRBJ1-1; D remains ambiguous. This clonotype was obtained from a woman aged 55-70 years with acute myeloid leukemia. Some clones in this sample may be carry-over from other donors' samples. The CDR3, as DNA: TGTGCCAGCAGCTTAGTATACGGGGATGGCACTGAAGCTTTCTTT. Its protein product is CASSLVYGDGTEAFF.